This passage covers 24 T cell receptor beta chains from one sample sequenced in a study of post-analysis software for immune sequencing data. Points from the study as a whole: Included in a set of roughly five TRBV segments more frequent in patients than controls were TRBV5-6, TRBV5-1 and TRBV20-1.

Prepared TCR beta cDNA libraries contained unique molecular identifiers. TCRdb analysed the PCR reads with MiXCR anew, one entry per CDR3 protein. The sample comprises approximately 150,000 distinct CDR3 sequences, about 32% of which are singletons, and approximately 1.5% rests with the top ten. The antigens these receptors bind are not known. The sequencing input was blood. These receptors were obtained from a girl aged 5-17 years with multiple sclerosis.

In this sample, this clonotype turned up many times. V is TRBV6-2 or TRBV6-3 and J is TRBJ2-7; TRBD2 might be the D (7 bases). The CDR3 spans 16 residues. Germline lookup yields CDR1 MNHEY and CDR2 SVGEGT. The V end lost 2 bases, the J end lost 3 bases, and 17 bases lay between the germline ends. The CDR3 DNA reads TGTGCCAGCAGTTACACGGGGGGCCAGCTTATCTACGAGCAGTACTTC. As protein: CASSYTGGQLIYEQYF.

This clonotype occurred many times. The chain is built from TRBV20-1 and TRBJ1-1, with D maybe TRBD1 (5 bases). Germline CDR1 reads DFQATT; CDR2 reads SNEGSKA (reference sequence). Trimming pared 3 bases from V and 0 bases from J, leaving 23 bases between. The CDR3 is 18 amino acids. CDR3 DNA: TGCAGTGCTAGTACCCGGGGCCCCAATGGAGATCTGAACACTGAAGCTTTCTTT. Translating it yields CSASTRGPNGDLNTEAFF.

This chain joins TRBV28 and TRBJ1-5, with a weak D call TRBD1 (5 bases). This CDR3 is built from 12 residues. V gave up 3 bases and J gave up 5 bases, with 5 bases separating them. The V gene's germline CDR1 is MDHEN and CDR2 SYDVKM. The DNA for the CDR3 is TGTGCCAGCAGTTTCAGGGATCAGCCCCAGCATTTT. Protein product: CASSFRDQPQHF.

This clonotype was seen only a few times. J is TRBJ2-1 and V is TRBV15; TRBD2 matches 10 bases. Unmatched junction bases numbered 9, after V lost 4 bases and J lost 3 bases. CDR3 length: 17 amino acids. CDR1 is LNHNV, CDR2 YYDKDF, per germline (reference sequence). The CDR3 protein is CATSNEGLAGVYNEQFF. CDR3 DNA sequence: TGTGCCACCAGCAATGAAGGGCTAGCGGGAGTCTACAATGAGCAGTTCTTC.

Only a few counts were recorded for this clonotype. This chain links TRBV27 with TRBJ1-5; unclear D gene. The length of the CDR3 is 14 residues. The germline V gene has CDR1 MNHEY and CDR2 SMNVEV (reference sequence). V lost 2 bases, J lost 4 bases, and 9 bases lay in between. This chain's CDR3 is CASSLVWGNQPQHF. The CDR3 DNA reads TGTGCCAGCAGTTTAGTGTGGGGAAATCAGCCCCAGCATTTT.

This clonotype was detected many times. This sequence joins TRBV13 and TRBJ2-1; no reliable D call. Germline CDR1 reads PRHDT; CDR2 reads FYEKMQ (reference sequence). The CDR3 contains 15 residues. The V end lost 9 bases, the J end lost 3 bases, and 18 bases lay between the germline ends. This CDR3 reads CARAPAVRSYNEQFF. CDR3 DNA sequence: TGTGCCAGAGCCCCCGCTGTGCGGAGCTACAATGAGCAGTTCTTC.

This clonotype was picked up many times. The chain carries TRBV12-5 and TRBJ2-1; the D gene is possibly TRBD2 (6 bases). Germline loops: CDR1 LGHNT, CDR2 FRNRAP. The CDR3 contains 13 residues. The ends were cut back, 2 bases at V and 7 bases at J, with 9 bases in the middle. CDR3 amino acids: CASGLRRDNEQFF. The DNA of the CDR3 is TGTGCTAGTGGTTTGAGGCGGGATAATGAGCAGTTCTTC. Full variable domain (missing parts from reference TRBV12-5 and TRBJ2-1): DARVTQTPRHKVTEMGQEVTMRCQPILGHNTVFWYRQTMMQGLELLAYFRNRAPLDDSGMPKDRFSAEMPDATLATLKIQPSEPRDSAVYFCASGLRRDNEQFFGPGTRLTVL.

This clonotype was seen ten or more times. This chain uses TRBV20-1 with TRBJ1-2; no firm D call. This CDR3 has 11 amino acids. Germline loops: CDR1 DFQATT, CDR2 SNEGSKA (reference sequence). Trimming left V 8 bases short and J 1 base short, with 8 bases between. In DNA, the CDR3 is TGCAGTCCCGGGGATAACTATGGCTACACCTTC. Protein product: CSPGDNYGYTF.

This chain uses TRBV5-1 with TRBJ2-5; D gene unclear. Germline V lookup: CDR1 SGHRS, CDR2 YFSETQ. The length of the CDR3 is 13 residues. V was trimmed by 4 bases and J by 1 base, leaving 8 bases between them. The CDR3 reads CASSGTLQETQYF. CDR3 in DNA: TGCGCCAGCAGCGGTACCCTCCAAGAGACCCAGTACTTC.

With regard to this clonotype: A read error may explain this, as a much larger clone is one base away. The V call is TRBV29-1, the J call TRBJ2-7, with D perhaps TRBD1 (6 bases). Germline V lookup: CDR1 SQVTM, CDR2 ANQGSEA. The CDR3 sequence is 13 residues long. CDR3 amino acids: CSVEGHTTYQQYF. In DNA, the CDR3 is TGCAGCGTTGAGGGACACACTACCTACCAGCAGTACTTC.

Ten or more counts support this clonotype. The rearrangement uses TRBV14 and TRBJ2-1, with 10 nucleotides matching TRBD2. CDR1 is SGHDN and CDR2 is FVKESK in the germline V gene. Losses at the gene ends were 1 base for V and 8 bases for J; bases not matched to a gene: 5. CDR3 length: 15 residues. The CDR3 here is CASSQGTSGTDEQFF. CDR3 bases: TGTGCCAGCAGCCAAGGAACTAGCGGGACCGATGAGCAGTTCTTC.

The V gene is TRBV5-1, the J gene TRBJ2-3, with TRBD2 as a possible D gene (5 bases). CDR3 length: 14 amino acids. V lost 4 bases to trimming and J lost 4 bases, with 13 bases between them. Germline CDR1 and CDR2: SGHRS and YFSETQ. The CDR3 reads CASSPWTLPDTQYF. DNA of the CDR3: TGCGCCAGCAGCCCTTGGACTCTACCAGATACGCAGTATTTT.

The chain links TRBV3-1 to TRBJ2-3, with 8 positions matching TRBD2. The germline V gene has CDR1 LGHDT and CDR2 YNNKEL (reference sequence). CDR3 size: 15 residues. The V segment lost 5 bases and the J segment 5 bases; nucleotides outside the gene matches: 9. CDR3 protein: CASSFSGSDVDTQYF. The CDR3 coding sequence is TGTGCCAGCAGCTTCAGCGGGAGTGACGTAGATACGCAGTATTTT.

This clonotype was recorded at least ten times. The J gene is TRBJ2-6, the V gene TRBV28; a possible D gene is TRBD1 (5 bases). CDR1 and CDR2 (germline): MDHEN, SYDVKM. V lost 6 bases, J lost 2 bases, and 11 bases lay in between. The CDR3 totals 15 residues. CDR3 region: CASRPGHTGANVLTF. CDR3 nucleotides: TGTGCCAGCAGACCAGGACACACTGGGGCCAACGTCCTGACTTTC.

Regarding this clonotype: This may be a read error: a much more frequent sequence differs by one nucleotide. The rearrangement links TRBV28 to TRBJ2-1, with TRBD1 matching 8 bases. The J call may be wrong; the DNA end is better matched by TRBJ2-7. The CDR3 totals 18 residues. Germline loops: CDR1 MDHEN, CDR2 SYDVKM. The CDR3 here is CASSSLTGVRSSYNEQYF. CDR3 coding DNA: TGTGCCAGCAGTTCATTGACAGGGGTGAGGAGCTCCTACAATGAGCAGTACTTC.

This clonotype was found many times. The chain combines TRBV15 with TRBJ2-1; weak D call: TRBD2 (5 bases). The CDR3 runs to 16 residues. V lost 0 bases and J 5 bases, leaving 14 bases between the germline ends. Germline CDR1 LNHNV, CDR2 YYDKDF (reference sequence). In nucleotides, the CDR3 is TGTGCCACCAGCAGAGATGCGGCACTAGAGGACAATGAGCAGTTCTTC. It encodes CATSRDAALEDNEQFF.

This clonotype was detected many times. J is TRBJ2-1 and V is TRBV14, with 7 bases lining up with TRBD2. Germline CDR1 and CDR2: SGHDN and FVKESK. This CDR3 is 16 amino acids long. Losses at the gene ends were 4 bases for V and 2 bases for J; bases not matched to a gene: 8. CDR3 amino acids: CASSRMVGLAYNEQFF. The CDR3, as DNA: TGTGCCAGCAGCCGAATGGTCGGACTAGCCTACAATGAGCAGTTCTTC.

V usage is TRBV6-2 or TRBV6-3 and J usage is TRBJ1-2; possible D gene TRBD1, 5 bases. This CDR3 has 13 residues. Trimming shortened V by 4 bases and J by 3 bases, and 9 bases separated the two germline ends. Germline-derived CDR1 and CDR2 are MNHEY and SVGEGT. CDR3 nucleotide sequence: TGTGCCAGCAGTTGGGGCCCAGACTATGGCTACACCTTC. Amino acid sequence: CASSWGPDYGYTF.

This chain's CDR3 is CASSQGGGAWETQYF. In DNA form, the CDR3 reads TGTGCCAGCAGCCAAGGCGGGGGGGCTTGGGAGACCCAGTACTTC. The chain joins TRBV4-2 to TRBJ2-5; 9 nucleotides agree with TRBD2. The CDR3 loop spans 15 amino acids. J gave up 5 bases and V 1 base, and 5 bases lay outside the gene matches. Germline CDR1 and CDR2: LGHNA and YNFKEQ.

This clonotype showed up just a few times. The junction does not match germline at one end; this may be a read error. The V gene is TRBV4-1, the J gene TRBJ2-4, with 7 bases identical to TRBD1. The closer fit of TRBJ2-7 to the DNA end suggests the J call may be wrong. The CDR3 loop spans 13 amino acids. CDR1 is MGHRA and CDR2 is YSYEKL in the germline V gene. The CDR3 loop is CASGQGQSYEQYF. CDR3 nucleotide sequence: TGCGCCAGCGGCCAGGGACAGTCCTACGAGCAGTACTTC.

This clonotype was seen many times. The chain has TRBV7-2 and TRBJ2-4; 8 nucleotides agree with TRBD2. Unmatched junction bases numbered 16, after V lost 8 bases and J lost 7 bases. This CDR3 spans 16 amino acids. Germline CDR1 SGHTA, CDR2 FQGNSA. The CDR3, as DNA: TGTGCCAGCCCTACCAGCGGGAGTCAGGGATCCAACATTCAGTACTTC. Its translation: CASPTSGSQGSNIQYF.

With regard to this clonotype: Just one base apart from a much larger clone, this may be a read error. The V and J genes are TRBV10-3 and TRBJ1-2, with D uncertain. Per germline, CDR1 ENHRY and CDR2 SYGVKD. The CDR3 has 13 amino acids. The CDR3 DNA sequence: TGTGCCATCAGTGAAAGGGCGGACTATGGCCACACCTTC. It encodes CAISERADYGHTF.

The rearrangement links TRBV7-9 to TRBJ2-2, with TRBD2 identical over 10 bases. This CDR3 comprises 17 residues. V lost 2 bases, J lost 4 bases, and 7 bases stayed unmatched. Germline V gene sequence: CDR1 SEHNR, CDR2 FQNEAQ (reference sequence). CDR3 DNA: TGTGCCAGCAGCTTAACTAGCGGGACAAGAATCACCGGGGAGCTGTTTTTT. This translates into CASSLTSGTRITGELFF.

The rearrangement links TRBV20-1 to TRBJ1-2; D call uncertain. Germline V lookup: CDR1 DFQATT, CDR2 SNEGSKA (reference sequence). The CDR3 is 12 amino acids. The ends were cut back, 7 bases at V and 0 bases at J, with 9 bases in the middle. CDR3 nucleotides: TGCAGTGGTGGAGAGGCTAACTATGGCTACACCTTC. Encoded protein: CSGGEANYGYTF.